What follows are 17 T cell receptor beta chains derived from one specimen sequenced in a study of graft-versus-host responses after intestinal transplantation. Assay used: immunoSEQ multiplex PCR; TCRdb lists only in-frame clones, some missing. The table lists fewer than 45,000 clones, about 90% of them singletons, with approximately 2.3% in the top ten. Sample: PBMCs, taken about 310 days after intestinal transplant. These receptor sequences come from a human patient who received an intestinal transplant, so some T cells may come from the graft donor.

V is TRBV7-9 and J is TRBJ1-1; 7 bases line up with TRBD1. Germline V CDR1 and CDR2: SEHNR, FQNEAQ (reference sequence). The CDR3 consists of 15 residues. V shed 1 base, J shed 5 bases, and the junction held 7 bases outside the gene matches. DNA for the CDR3: TGTGCCAGCAGCTTAGAGACAGGGATGGGGACTGAAGCTTTCTTT. This sequence encodes CASSLETGMGTEAFF.

The rearrangement joins TRBV6-5 to TRBJ2-7; D ambiguous. Germline values: CDR1 MNHEY, CDR2 SVGAGI. The CDR3 runs to 13 residues. V was pared by 3 bases and J by 0 bases, with 6 bases between. The CDR3 is CASSYGISYEQYF. In nucleotides, the CDR3 is TGTGCCAGCAGTTATGGCATCTCCTACGAGCAGTACTTC.

This chain links TRBV28 with TRBJ1-1, with 8 bases aligning to TRBD1. Germline CDR1 MDHEN, CDR2 SYDVKM. V trimming: 6 bases; J trimming: 3 bases; junction bases outside the gene matches: 9. The CDR3 contains 15 residues. As DNA, the CDR3 is TGTGCCAGCAGAACTTCCCAGGGGGCGCACACTGAAGCTTTCTTT. Protein: CASRTSQGAHTEAFF.

About this clone itself: Different DNA sequences within this sample yield the same CDR3. CDR3 bases: TGTGCCAGCAGCTTCAGGGGTTCCACTGAAGCTTTCTTT. It translates to CASSFRGSTEAFF. The chain has TRBV5-4 and TRBJ1-1, with D possibly matching TRBD1 (6 bases). This CDR3 is 13 amino acids long. Trimming left V 2 bases short and J 4 bases short, with 9 bases between. The germline gives CDR1 SGHNT, CDR2 YYREEE (reference sequence).

This chain uses TRBV28 with TRBJ2-4; D possibly uses TRBD1 or TRBD2 (5 bases each). Germline V gives CDR1 MDHEN, CDR2 SYDVKM. This CDR3 has 15 residues. V was pared by 3 bases and J by 9 bases, with 18 bases between. CDR3 nucleotides: TGTGCCAGCAGTTTGGCGGGTGGCAGTAGGGGCATTCAGTACTTC. Translating it yields CASSLAGGSRGIQYF. The variable domain in full, with the rest retrieved from reference TRBV28 and TRBJ2-4, is DVKVTQSSRYLVKRTGEKVFLECVQDMDHENMFWYRQDPGLGLRLIYFSYDVKMKEKGDIPEGYSVSREKKERFSLILESASTNQTSMYLCASSLAGGSRGIQYFGAGTRLSVL.

V and J are TRBV2 and TRBJ2-1; 11 bases align to TRBD2. The CDR3 sequence is 15 residues long. J lost 10 bases, V lost 6 bases, and 11 bases had no gene match. Looked up from germline, CDR1 is SNHLY and CDR2 is FYNNEI. The CDR3 spells CASSSLAGVGPEQFF. In nucleotides, the CDR3 is TGTGCCAGCAGCTCACTAGCGGGGGTCGGCCCCGAGCAGTTCTTC.

The chain carries TRBV18 and TRBJ1-4; 9 bases align to TRBD1. The germline CDR1 and CDR2 sequences are KGHSH and LQKENI. V lost 0 bases, J lost 0 bases, and 8 bases stayed unmatched. The CDR3 length is 19 residues. The CDR3 is CASSPPGKQGAATNEKLFF. The CDR3 bases are TGTGCCAGCTCACCACCGGGTAAACAGGGGGCAGCAACTAATGAAAAACTGTTTTTT.

V is TRBV6-6 and J is TRBJ2-7; 7 bases are shared with TRBD1. Germline lookup yields CDR1 MNHNY and CDR2 SVGAGI (reference sequence). Unmatched junction bases numbered 2, after V lost 0 bases and J lost 3 bases. The length of the CDR3 is 14 residues. The CDR3 DNA is TGTGCCAGCAGTTACTCGGGACAGATCTACGAGCAGTACTTC. Amino acid sequence: CASSYSGQIYEQYF.

This chain connects TRBV6-5 to TRBJ2-5; 8 positions agree with TRBD1. The J call could be wrong; TRBJ2-7 is a better fit for the DNA end. Per the germline V gene, CDR1 is MNHEY and CDR2 is SVGAGI. There are 15 residues in the CDR3. CDR3 sequence: CASSYGQGAGYEQYF. DNA of the CDR3: TGTGCCAGCAGTTATGGGCAGGGGGCAGGTTACGAGCAGTACTTC.

The gene calls are TRBV6-6 and TRBJ1-2; D not resolved. From germline, CDR1 is MNHNY and CDR2 SVGAGI (reference sequence). The length of the CDR3 is 14 residues. Between the trimmed V and J ends, which lost 2 bases and 8 bases, there was a span of 15 bases. The CDR3 is CASSYRQAFGGYTF. CDR3 nucleotide sequence: TGTGCCAGCAGTTACAGGCAGGCCTTCGGAGGCTACACCTTC.

The V and J genes are TRBV27 and TRBJ2-2; D not certain. Germline CDR1 MNHEY, CDR2 SMNVEV (reference sequence). The V gene lost 2 bases and the J gene lost 0 bases, with 10 bases spanning the gap. The CDR3 contains 16 residues. The CDR3 bases are TGTGCCAGCAGTTTAATGGCTCAGTCGAACACCGGGGAGCTGTTTTTT. Translating it yields CASSLMAQSNTGELFF.

The genes are TRBV28 and TRBJ1-4, with 9 positions matching TRBD1. Losses at the gene ends were 8 bases for V and 8 bases for J; bases not matched to a gene: 9. From germline, CDR1 is MDHEN and CDR2 SYDVKM. The length of the CDR3 is 14 residues. CDR3 protein: CASSTRDRVEKLFF. The DNA for the CDR3 is TGTGCCAGCTCTACCCGGGACAGGGTCGAAAAACTGTTTTTT.

The J gene is TRBJ2-7, the V gene TRBV6-5; D not certain. The CDR3 is 11 residues long. V gave up 7 bases and J gave up 3 bases, with 7 bases separating them. Germline V lookup: CDR1 MNHEY, CDR2 SVGAGI. CDR3 loop: CASTRDYEQYF. Here the CDR3 DNA reads TGTGCCAGCACTAGGGACTACGAGCAGTACTTC.

This clone was found once. This chain links TRBV7-3 with TRBJ2-3, with TRBD2 identical over 8 bases. Germline assignment: CDR1 SGHTA and CDR2 FQGTGA. The V gene end was trimmed by 4 bases and the J gene end by 2 bases; junction bases not matched to a gene: 8. This CDR3 contains 16 residues. The chain's CDR3 is CASSSGRGANTDTQYF. The CDR3 coding sequence is TGTGCCAGCAGCTCCGGGCGGGGGGCCAACACAGATACGCAGTATTTT.

The gene calls are TRBV4-1 and TRBJ2-7; a weak D match, TRBD2 (6 bases). The germline V gene has CDR1 MGHRA and CDR2 YSYEKL. Deletions cut 2 bases from V and 2 bases from J, with 10 bases between. The CDR3 consists of 14 residues. CDR3 DNA: TGCGCCAGCAGCCAATACGGGAGTGCCTACGAGCAGTACTTC. It codes for CASSQYGSAYEQYF.

This chain joins TRBV6-6 and TRBJ1-5; no clear D. The V end lost 7 bases, the J end lost 4 bases, and 11 bases lay between the germline ends. CDR3 length: 13 residues. Looked up from germline, CDR1 is MNHNY and CDR2 is SVGAGI (reference sequence). The DNA for the CDR3 is TGTGCCAGCACCCGGGTCGGGAATCAGCCCCAGCATTTT. Its translation: CASTRVGNQPQHF.

The chain combines TRBV4-1 with TRBJ2-2; 8 positions agree with TRBD2. The CDR3 extends over 17 amino acids. J lost 6 bases, V lost 0 bases, and 9 bases had no gene match. Germline CDR1 is MGHRA and CDR2 is YSYEKL. CDR3 in amino acids: CASSQDLGLVNPGELFF. In DNA form, the CDR3 reads TGCGCCAGCAGCCAAGATTTGGGACTAGTTAACCCCGGGGAGCTGTTTTTT.